This T cell receptor (beta chain) comes out of a study of shared clonotypes between healthy human individuals (dated by TCRdb to 2020 to 2021). About the investigation overall: Two women and a few men aged 18 to 49 years were included in the cohort. To increase sequencing depth and limit assay-specific biases, TCR repertoire library preparation and sequencing were carried out by different laboratories using diverse techniques. Each donor's leukapheresis produced roughly between roughly 0.85 and 9 billion PBMCs. Blood TCR repertoires of roughly 5 healthy adults were deeply sequenced to estimate repertoire size and the extent of clonotype sharing between individuals. Points the paper makes about the study in general: Because the study included only a small number of donors, the genetic and exposure-history diversity represented was limited. Only blood was sampled, and tissue TCR repertoires likely differ from those in blood. Pairwise subsampling led to the expectation that sequencing depth would affect the degree of clonotype sharing among donors.

This clone was found once. Its cognate antigen has yet to be identified. No clone much larger than this one lies a single base away; base qualities are absent. Using the deep immunoSEQ assay, TCR CDR3 regions were amplified from genomic DNA by multiplex PCR. For each cell subset, the extracted genomic DNA was distributed evenly across all wells of several immunoSEQ 96-well plates, and each plate served as one replicate. For unsorted PBMC, each replicate PCR was loaded with approximately 0.3 ug genomic DNA, equivalent to about 30,000 T cell genomes. Ten immunoSEQ deep assay plates were used to sequence the unsorted PBMC genomic DNA. The purified libraries were quantified using a Qubit 3.0 fluorometer, sized with a Bioanalyzer 2100, and then quantified again using the KAPA Library Quantification kit. Each immunoSEQ 96-well plate was sequenced on its own single-read 150-cycle Illumina NextSeq 550 flow cell. In the source study's methods: Because the immunoSEQ output held only junctional sequences and lacked quality scores, the filtering could not match the filtering applied to full-length reads. Sequences were annotated with PyIR, a Python wrapper for IgBLAST v1.9, and V/J genes and CDR3 were assigned using IMGT germline references. Reads were removed for weak V/J assignments (E-value above 1e-6), missing CDR3, stop codons, out-of-frame junctions, or ambiguous translated residues. V3J clonotypes were defined by identical inferred V gene, J gene, and CDR3 amino acid sequence. The percentage overlap between two repertoires was calculated by dividing the number of shared unique clonotypes by the size of the smaller repertoire. RTK rarefaction, the Chao1 estimator, and Recon v2.1 estimates of unobserved clonotypes were used to assess repertoire richness. TCRdb took this table from immuneACCESS and kept in-frame rearrangements with V and J called. Such tables lack part of the clones; where checked against another copy, unresolved V genes explain under half of the gap, and the rest is unexplained. That table gives V, J and clone size, and the DNA gave D and trimming. Within this sample are 450,000 to 500,000 clones, with around four fifths of them counted one time only. More than 10% of the sample rests with the top ten.

The donors were healthy, HIV-negative adults who had no recently reported acute infections or vaccinations. Every donor was a Caucasian adult living in Nashville, Tennessee, USA. For unsorted samples, 80 million to 100 million PBMCs were counted, and genomic DNA was extracted using the QIAamp DNA Blood Mini kit. After blood collection by leukapheresis, PBMCs were isolated using Ficoll-Histopaque density gradient centrifugation and then cryopreserved in the vapor phase of liquid nitrogen. Clipping removes 5 bases from V and 4 bases from J, with 7 as the unmatched junction base count. Per the germline V gene (reference sequence), SEHNR is the CDR1 and FQNEAQ is the CDR2. The CDR3 spans 16 residues, from the cysteine through the phenylalanine. Only the CDR3 DNA stays, 48 bases, in frame from base 1.

Recombination linked TRBV7-9 to TRBJ1-5; 11 bases in the junction line up with TRBD1. The clonotype was recovered from a woman in her thirties or forties in good health. Some clones in this sample may be carry-over from other donors' samples. The sequencing sample was made of PBMCs. The CDR3 reads as follows: CASSPGQGAGNQPQHF. The sequenced DNA: TGTGCCAGCAGCCCCGGACAGGGGGCAGGTAATCAGCCCCAGCATTTT.